These T cell receptor beta chains were read from a single sample in a study of blood T cell repertoires in COVID-19. The assay was immunoSEQ multiplex PCR, and TCRdb's table has in-frame clones only and misses some. The sample has some 70,000 clones; 91% are singletons. Sequenced sample: peripheral blood. All receptors derive from a man between 35 and 55 years old with COVID-19, enrolled during active disease. CDR3s include the opening cysteine and the closing phenylalanine or tryptophan. D genes are given only for firm matches.

V	J	D	length	CDR3	DNA
TRBV6-4	TRBJ2-3	TRBD1	18	CASRAILRDRTTTDTQYF	TGTGCCAGCAGAGCTATCCTCCGGGACAGAACTACCACAGATACGCAGTATTTT
TRBV6-5	TRBJ2-1	TRBD2	14	CASSGLAGGNEQFF	TGTGCCAGCAGCGGACTAGCGGGGGGCAATGAGCAGTTCTTC
TRBV28	TRBJ2-7	TRBD1	14	CASSSGQGHYEQYF	TGTGCCAGCAGTTCCGGACAGGGGCACTACGAGCAGTACTTC
TRBV19	TRBJ1-6	-	15	CASKAGSSYNSPLHF	TGTGCCAGCAAGGCGGGATCCTCCTATAATTCACCCCTCCACTTT
TRBV4-1	TRBJ2-7	-	15	CASSQAGTLSYEQYF	TGCGCCAGCAGCCAAGCCGGGACACTCTCCTACGAGCAGTACTTC
TRBV6-5	TRBJ1-2	TRBD1	15	CASSYSQGQWDGYTF	TGTGCCAGCAGTTACTCCCAGGGACAGTGGGATGGCTACACCTTC
TRBV27	TRBJ2-3	-	15	CASSLVGVRTDTQYF	TGTGCCAGCAGTTTGGTCGGAGTACGCACAGATACGCAGTATTTT
TRBV6-5	TRBJ1-5	TRBD1	15	CASGERTGRAQPQHF	TGTGCCAGCGGAGAACGGACAGGGCGAGCTCAGCCCCAGCATTTT
TRBV5-1	TRBJ1-1	TRBD1	17	CASSSQGVNEGDTEAFF	TGCGCCAGCAGCTCCCAGGGGGTCAACGAAGGGGACACTGAAGCTTTCTTT
TRBV3-1/TRBV3-2	TRBJ1-6	-	17	CASSHGRGVVGNSPLHF	TGTGCCAGCAGCCACGGGAGGGGGGTAGTCGGTAATTCACCCCTCCACTTT
TRBV7-2	TRBJ1-3	-	15	CASSLGGGSGNTIYF	TGTGCCAGCAGCTTAGGTGGGGGGTCGGGAAACACCATATATTTT
TRBV19	TRBJ1-5	TRBD1	15	CASSSRTGSWQPQHF	TGTGCCAGTAGTTCTCGGACAGGGAGCTGGCAGCCCCAGCATTTT
TRBV4-2	TRBJ1-1	-	16	CASSQGLLGGNTEAFF	TGTGCCAGCAGCCAGGGTCTTTTAGGAGGGAACACTGAAGCTTTCTTT
TRBV2	TRBJ1-4	TRBD1	14	CASSEGQTNEKLFF	TGTGCCAGCAGTGAGGGACAGACCAATGAAAAACTGTTTTTT
TRBV5-1	TRBJ1-4	-	13	CASSRRAGEKLFF	TGCGCCAGCAGCCGCAGGGCGGGGGAAAAACTGTTTTTT
TRBV30	TRBJ2-1	-	14	CAWSVTSTYNEQFF	TGTGCCTGGAGTGTAACTAGTACCTACAATGAGCAGTTCTTC
TRBV29-1	TRBJ2-1	-	17	CSVPQAPTVSSYNEQFF	TGCAGCGTTCCCCAAGCGCCGACAGTAAGCTCCTACAATGAGCAGTTCTTC
TRBV19	TRBJ1-2	-	13	CASTPLRQNGYTF	TGTGCCAGTACGCCTCTTAGACAGAATGGCTACACCTTC
TRBV20-1	TRBJ1-1	-	11	CSASRVTEAFF	TGCAGTGCTTCGAGGGTAACTGAAGCTTTCTTT